This T cell receptor beta chain derives from a study of T cell repertoires in cytomegalovirus infection. On the study more broadly: Through public TCR beta signatures, both CMV infection and matching HLA type were indicated.

CDR1 and CDR2 (germline): KGHSH, LQKENI. The CDR3 has 15 residues. Trimming shortened V by 2 bases and J by 4 bases, and 14 bases separated the two germline ends. MiXCR was run by TCRdb on the reads, yielding one entry per CDR3 protein. The repertoire has 350,000 to 550,000 distinct CDR3 sequences, 31% of them found once; the top ten carry around 13%. General observations from the study: Cumulative frequency of public TCR beta families picked out carriers of CMV plus the relevant HLA.

On this clonotype: Its specificity is not known.

The chain links TRBV18 to TRBJ1-2; D gene uncertain. This receptor was obtained from a human donor in good health (CMV status not recorded). Some clones in this sample may be carry-over from other donors' samples. The sample was PBMCs. This chain's CDR3 is CASSPVFDCVYGYTF. In DNA form, the CDR3 reads TGTGCCAGCTCACCAGTGTTTGACTGTGTCTATGGCTACACCTTC.